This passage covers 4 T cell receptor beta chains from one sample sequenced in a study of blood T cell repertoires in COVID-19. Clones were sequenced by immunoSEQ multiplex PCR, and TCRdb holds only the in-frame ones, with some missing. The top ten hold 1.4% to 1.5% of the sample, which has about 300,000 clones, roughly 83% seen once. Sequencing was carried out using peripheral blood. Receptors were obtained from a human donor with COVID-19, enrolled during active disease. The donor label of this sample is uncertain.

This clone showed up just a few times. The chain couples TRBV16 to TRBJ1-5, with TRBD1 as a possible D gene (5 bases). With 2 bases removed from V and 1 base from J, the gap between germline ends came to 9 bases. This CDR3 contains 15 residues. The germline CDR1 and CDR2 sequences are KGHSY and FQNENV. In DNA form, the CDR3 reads TGTGCCAGCAGCCAAGCGGGGGGAAGCAATCAGCCCCAGCATTTT. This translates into CASSQAGGSNQPQHF.

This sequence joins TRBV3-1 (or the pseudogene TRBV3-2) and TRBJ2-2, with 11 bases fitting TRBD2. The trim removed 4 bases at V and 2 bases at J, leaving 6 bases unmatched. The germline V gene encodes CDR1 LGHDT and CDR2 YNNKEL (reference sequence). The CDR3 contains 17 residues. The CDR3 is CASSRTGTSGNTGELFF. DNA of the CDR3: TGTGCCAGCAGCCGGACCGGGACTAGCGGTAACACCGGGGAGCTGTTTTTT.

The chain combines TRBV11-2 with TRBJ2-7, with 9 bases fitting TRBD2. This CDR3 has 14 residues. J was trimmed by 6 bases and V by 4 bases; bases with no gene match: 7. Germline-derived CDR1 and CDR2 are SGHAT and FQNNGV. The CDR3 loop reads CASSWTSAPLEQYF. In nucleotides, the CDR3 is TGTGCCAGCAGCTGGACTAGCGCCCCTCTCGAGCAGTACTTC.

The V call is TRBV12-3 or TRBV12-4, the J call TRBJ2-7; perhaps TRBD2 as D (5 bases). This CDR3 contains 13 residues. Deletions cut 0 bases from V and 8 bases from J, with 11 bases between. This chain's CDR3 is CASSLAGVIKQYF. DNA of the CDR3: TGTGCCAGCAGTTTAGCGGGAGTCATTAAGCAGTACTTC.